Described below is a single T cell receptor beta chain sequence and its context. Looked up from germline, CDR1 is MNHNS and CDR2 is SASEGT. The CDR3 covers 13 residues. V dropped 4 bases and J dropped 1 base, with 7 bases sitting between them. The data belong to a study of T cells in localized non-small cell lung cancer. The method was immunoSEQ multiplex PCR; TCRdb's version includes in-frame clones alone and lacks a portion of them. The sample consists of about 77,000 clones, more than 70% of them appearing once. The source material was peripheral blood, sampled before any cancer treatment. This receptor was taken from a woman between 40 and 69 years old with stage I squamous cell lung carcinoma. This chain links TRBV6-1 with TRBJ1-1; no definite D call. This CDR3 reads CASSVKGNTEAFF. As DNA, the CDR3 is TGTGCCAGCAGTGTCAAGGGGAACACTGAAGCTTTCTTT.